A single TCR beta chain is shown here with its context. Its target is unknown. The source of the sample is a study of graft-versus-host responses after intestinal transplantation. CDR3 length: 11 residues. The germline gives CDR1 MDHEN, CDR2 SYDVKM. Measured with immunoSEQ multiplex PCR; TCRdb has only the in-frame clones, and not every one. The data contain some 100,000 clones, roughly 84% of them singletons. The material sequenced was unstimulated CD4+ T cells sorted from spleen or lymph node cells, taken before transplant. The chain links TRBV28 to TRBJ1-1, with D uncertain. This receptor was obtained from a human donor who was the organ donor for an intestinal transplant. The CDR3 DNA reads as TGTGCTGCGCGGACTCTCCTTGAAGCTTTCTTT. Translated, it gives CAARTLLEAFF.